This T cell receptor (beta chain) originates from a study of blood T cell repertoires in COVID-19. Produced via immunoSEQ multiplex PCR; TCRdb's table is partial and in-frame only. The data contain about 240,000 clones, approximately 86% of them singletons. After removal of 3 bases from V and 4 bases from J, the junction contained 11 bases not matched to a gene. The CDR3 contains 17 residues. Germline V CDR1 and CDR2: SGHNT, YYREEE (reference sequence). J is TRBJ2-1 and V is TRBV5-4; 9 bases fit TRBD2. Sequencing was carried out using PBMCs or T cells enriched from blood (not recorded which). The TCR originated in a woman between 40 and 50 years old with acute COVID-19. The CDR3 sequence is CASSSAGGRAGYNEQFF. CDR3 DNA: TGTGCCAGCAGCTCCGCGGGCGGGAGGGCCGGATACAATGAGCAGTTCTTC.